There are a few counts of the clone carrying this T cell receptor (beta chain). The antigen remains undetermined. TCRdb re-called the reads through MiXCR, storing one row per CDR3 protein. The table has 650,000 to 900,000 distinct CDR3 sequences, 25% to 35% seen once. The data derive from a study of T cell repertoires in cytomegalovirus infection. Study context: Evidence of both CMV infection and a matching HLA type came from public TCR beta signatures.

Study-level results: What dominated the ex vivo response were HLA-C-restricted CMV-specific TCR beta clonotypes.

The sequence derives from a human donor in good health (CMV status not recorded). Some clones in this sample may be carry-over from other donors' samples. Sequencing used cultured CD8+ T cells from PBMCs, obtained from culture after CMV antigen stimulation.

DNA for the CDR3: TGTGCCAGCAGTGAATTTTGGGATTCCACTGAAGCTTTCTTT. Its translation: CASSEFWDSTEAFF. This rearrangement joins TRBV25-1 to TRBJ1-1; D gene uncertain. This CDR3 spans 14 amino acids. Trimming took off 1 base at V and 4 bases at J, with 10 bases between the two ends. Looked up from germline, CDR1 is MGHDK and CDR2 is SYGVNS.